The 30 T cell receptor beta chains below come from one sample, sequenced in a study of PD-L1 blockade in urothelial cancer. Produced via immunoSEQ multiplex PCR; TCRdb's table is partial and in-frame only. The table has about 82,000 clones, about 80% seen once; the top ten hold around 9.5%. The starting material was PBMCs, obtained around atezolizumab (anti-PD-L1) treatment. The receptors shown here come from a man aged 65 to 85 with urothelial cancer.

Concerning this clone: Other DNA sequences in this sample translate to the same CDR3. The chain recombines TRBV11-2 with TRBJ2-1, with D possibly being TRBD1 (6 bases). The CDR3 loop spans 15 amino acids. Germline values: CDR1 SGHAT, CDR2 FQNNGV. Trimming removed 0 bases at V and 1 base at J, with 7 bases between. The CDR3 spells CASSLDRGSYNEQFF. In DNA form, the CDR3 reads TGTGCCAGCAGCTTAGACAGGGGATCCTACAATGAGCAGTTCTTC.

The rearrangement links TRBV29-1 to TRBJ2-7; tentative D call: TRBD1 (6 bases). CDR1 and CDR2 (germline): SQVTM, ANQGSEA. The ends were cut back, 1 base at V and 2 bases at J, with 9 bases in the middle. The CDR3 runs to 13 residues. DNA for the CDR3: TGCAGCGTTGAAGTTCGGGACACCTACGAGCAGTACTTC. Amino acids: CSVEVRDTYEQYF.

This clone was seen once. The chain employs TRBV5-1 and TRBJ1-5; maybe TRBD1 (6 bases). The CDR3 loop spans 13 amino acids. Trimming took 3 bases from V and 4 from J, leaving 8 bases between them. Germline V gives CDR1 SGHRS, CDR2 YFSETQ. The CDR3 nucleotides read TGCGCCAGCAGCTCAGGGGTGAATCAGCCCCAGCATTTT. It specifies CASSSGVNQPQHF.

The V gene is TRBV11-3, the J gene TRBJ2-5, with a possible D match to TRBD2 (6 bases). From germline, CDR1 is SGHNT and CDR2 YENEEA. V was shortened by 4 bases and J by 5 bases, with 11 bases between the two germline ends. CDR3 length: 13 residues. The CDR3 reads CASSYSREETQYF. The CDR3, as DNA: TGTGCCAGCAGCTACTCACGGGAGGAGACCCAGTACTTC.

The chain is built from TRBV7-9 and TRBJ1-4, with D hard to call. V was shortened by 5 bases and J by 8 bases, with 15 bases between the two germline ends. Germline-derived CDR1 and CDR2 are SEHNR and FQNEAQ (reference sequence). CDR3 size: 14 residues. CDR3 in DNA: TGTGCCAGCAGCCTCCCGACCGGAGTCGAAAAACTGTTTTTT. The encoded protein is CASSLPTGVEKLFF.

The chain uses TRBV6-1 and TRBJ1-1; tentative D call: TRBD1 (5 bases). Between the trimmed V and J ends, which lost 5 bases and 7 bases, there was a span of 14 bases. CDR3 length: 13 amino acids. Germline V gene data show CDR1 as MNHNS and CDR2 as SASEGT. The CDR3 sequence is CASSLVPTDEAFF. The CDR3, as DNA: TGTGCCAGCAGTCTAGTTCCGACAGATGAAGCTTTCTTT.

The chain uses TRBV7-6 and TRBJ2-7; 12 bases match TRBD2. Germline assignment: CDR1 SGHVS and CDR2 FNYEAQ. Losses at the gene ends were 4 bases for V and 0 bases for J; bases not matched to a gene: 7. This CDR3 has 17 residues. CDR3 in DNA: TGTGCCAGCAGCTCGAGACTAGCGGGAGTTGACTCCTACGAGCAGTACTTC. Translation: CASSSRLAGVDSYEQYF.

The CDR3 DNA reads as TGCGCCAGCAGAGCGGGGACCTACGAGCAGTACTTC. Translation gives CASRAGTYEQYF. The V gene is TRBV5-1, the J gene TRBJ2-7; TRBD2 agrees at 7 bases. The V gene end was trimmed by 5 bases and the J gene end by 2 bases; junction bases not matched to a gene: 1. CDR3 length equals 12 residues. CDR1 and CDR2 from the germline V gene are SGHRS and YFSETQ.

The chain joins TRBV19 to TRBJ2-1; 10 nucleotides line up with TRBD2. Germline V gives CDR1 LNHDA, CDR2 SQIVND (reference sequence). This CDR3 contains 17 residues. The V segment lost 1 base and the J segment 0 bases; nucleotides outside the gene matches: 3. The CDR3 DNA is TGTGCCAGTAGTATAGCCCCTAGCGGGAGCTCCTACAATGAGCAGTTCTTC. Protein sequence: CASSIAPSGSSYNEQFF.

The chain links TRBV19 to TRBJ2-7; a possible D gene is TRBD1 (5 bases). Germline CDR1 reads LNHDA; CDR2 reads SQIVND (reference sequence). This CDR3 has 13 residues. Trimming left V 4 bases short and J 4 bases short, with 11 bases between. CDR3 DNA sequence: TGTGCCAGTAGTAACAGGATATCTTACGAGCAGTACTTC. Translating gives CASSNRISYEQYF. Together with reference TRBV19 and TRBJ2-7, the CDR3 gives the full variable domain: DGGITQSPKYLFRKEGQNVTLSCEQNLNHDAMYWYRQDPGQGLRLIYYSQIVNDFQKGDIAEGYSVSREKKESFPLTVTSAQKNPTAFYLCASSNRISYEQYFGPGTRLTVT.

The V call is TRBV7-2, the J call TRBJ2-7; 11 bases fit TRBD2. The CDR3 is 15 residues long. After removal of 5 bases from V and 3 bases from J, the junction contained 6 bases not matched to a gene. Germline V gene sequence: CDR1 SGHTA, CDR2 FQGNSA. The CDR3 DNA reads as TGTGCCAGCAGCCCGATTAGCGGGGGGGACTACGAGCAGTACTTC. It translates to CASSPISGGDYEQYF.

The chain couples TRBV19 to TRBJ2-5, with 9 nucleotides matching TRBD2. The CDR3 contains 17 residues. V lost 4 bases, J lost 2 bases, and 11 bases stayed unmatched. Germline CDR1 reads LNHDA; CDR2 reads SQIVND (reference sequence). CDR3 in DNA: TGTGCCAGTAGTACCGGAGTGTCTAGCGGGGTGCAAGAGACCCAGTACTTC. This sequence encodes CASSTGVSSGVQETQYF.

A note on this clone: The same CDR3 arises from other DNA sequences in this sample as well. V usage is TRBV7-2 and J usage is TRBJ2-7; D unresolved. From germline, CDR1 is SGHTA and CDR2 FQGNSA. Between the trimmed V and J ends, which lost 2 bases and 2 bases, there was a span of 7 bases. The CDR3 extends over 13 amino acids. CDR3 bases: TGTGCCAGCAGCTTAACTTCTCCCTACGAGCAGTACTTC. Translated: CASSLTSPYEQYF.

The chain has TRBV18 and TRBJ2-6; D unresolved. In germline, CDR1 is KGHSH, CDR2 LQKENI. V was cut by 2 bases and J by 0 bases, with 11 bases left in between. This CDR3 region has 17 residues. CDR3 sequence reads: CASSPTSTDSGANVLTF. The CDR3 DNA is TGTGCCAGCTCACCAACGTCAACAGACTCTGGGGCCAACGTCCTGACTTTC. The full variable domain, rest sourced from reference TRBV18 and TRBJ2-6, is NAGVMQNPRHLVRRRGQEARLRCSPMKGHSHVYWYRQLPEEGLKFMVYLQKENIIDESGMPKERFSAEFPKEGPSILRIQQVVRGDSAAYFCASSPTSTDSGANVLTFGAGSRLTVL.

This clone was detected a few times. The chain employs TRBV11-2 and TRBJ1-2; TRBD1 aligns across 7 bases. The V and J ends lost 2 bases and 4 bases, in that order; junction bases with no gene match: 1. The germline V gene has CDR1 SGHAT and CDR2 FQNNGV. CDR3 length: 13 amino acids. CDR3 loop: CASSLWDSYGYTF. In DNA, the CDR3 is TGTGCCAGCAGCTTATGGGACAGCTATGGCTACACCTTC.

The chain uses TRBV4-3 and TRBJ1-2; 7 bases map to TRBD1. The CDR3 covers 14 residues. In germline, CDR1 is LGHNA, CDR2 YSLEER. J was trimmed by 7 bases and V by 0 bases; bases with no gene match: 5. The DNA of the CDR3 is TGCGCCAGCAGCCAAGACAGGGGGAGTGGTGGCTACACCTTC. Translation: CASSQDRGSGGYTF.

A single count supports this clone. The sample has other DNA sequences that encode this CDR3 too. V and J are TRBV6-6 and TRBJ2-7; TRBD1 aligns across 8 bases. The CDR3 runs 14 residues. Germline values: CDR1 MNHNY, CDR2 SVGAGI (reference sequence). Trimming removed 6 bases from V and 1 base from J; junction bases left unmatched: 5. The CDR3, as DNA: TGTGCCAGCAGCCAACGACAGGGGTCCTACGAGCAGTACTTC. It codes for CASSQRQGSYEQYF.

The chain has TRBV10-3 and TRBJ1-2; the D is unclear. The ends were cut back, 2 bases at V and 5 bases at J, with 15 bases in the middle. Germline CDR1 reads ENHRY; CDR2 reads SYGVKD. CDR3 length equals 15 residues. The CDR3 spells CAISEEGKEQYGYTF. The CDR3 DNA sequence: TGTGCCATCAGTGAGGAGGGTAAGGAGCAATATGGCTACACCTTC.

J is TRBJ1-5 and V is TRBV27, with no clear D. The CDR3 is 12 amino acids. Germline CDR1 MNHEY, CDR2 SMNVEV (reference sequence). The V gene lost 9 bases and the J gene lost 7 bases, with 13 bases spanning the gap. The CDR3 nucleotides read TGTGCCAGGCCGAGGCCCAGACAGCCCCAGCATTTT. Translated, it gives CARPRPRQPQHF.

This rearrangement joins TRBV2 to TRBJ2-7; no clear D gene. Germline V gene data show CDR1 as SNHLY and CDR2 as FYNNEI. The germline V and J ends were trimmed by 8 bases and 6 bases, with 11 bases remaining between them. This CDR3 spans 11 amino acids. DNA for the CDR3: TGTGCCAGCGCCCAATCGAGCGAGCAGTACTTC. Translated, it gives CASAQSSEQYF.

About this clone: The junction differs from germline at one of its ends, possibly a read error. The chain joins TRBV19 to TRBJ2-1, with TRBD1 matching 7 bases. This CDR3 is 14 amino acids long. The V gene's germline CDR1 is LNHDA and CDR2 SQIVND (reference sequence). This chain's CDR3 is CASGITGDPNEQFF. CDR3 DNA: TGTGCCAGTGGTATCACAGGGGACCCCAATGAGCAGTTCTTC.

V gene TRBV19 combines with J gene TRBJ2-7; possible D gene TRBD2, 5 bases. V lost 3 bases, J lost 1 base, and 22 bases lay in between. Germline V gene data show CDR1 as LNHDA and CDR2 as SQIVND (reference sequence). The length of the CDR3 is 18 residues. The chain's CDR3 is CASSIDAATGIVSYEQYF. Here the CDR3 DNA reads TGTGCCAGTAGTATCGATGCAGCGACGGGGATCGTATCCTACGAGCAGTACTTC.

This clone was recorded only once. The V call is TRBV5-1, the J call TRBJ2-7; TRBD2 is a possible D gene (5 bases). Germline lookup yields CDR1 SGHRS and CDR2 YFSETQ. Trimming pared 1 base from V and 0 bases from J, leaving 5 bases between. The CDR3 is 13 residues long. For the CDR3, the DNA is TGCGCCAGCAGCTTGCGGGGCTCCTACGAGCAGTACTTC. Protein sequence: CASSLRGSYEQYF.

The V gene is TRBV5-3, the J gene TRBJ1-2; TRBD1 matches at 7 bases. TRBV5-3 counts as an open reading frame of uncertain function. The CDR3 sequence is 12 residues long. The J segment lost 8 bases and the V segment lost 2 bases, leaving 3 bases of the junction unmatched. The CDR3 here is CARSFQGEGYTF. CDR3 DNA: TGTGCCAGAAGCTTTCAGGGGGAGGGCTACACCTTC.

This clone was recorded a few times. The chain recombines TRBV9 with TRBJ1-4; TRBD1 agrees at 8 bases. The CDR3 runs 16 residues. Germline V CDR1 and CDR2: SGDLS, YYNGEE. J gave up 4 bases and V 0 bases, and 5 bases lay outside the gene matches. CDR3 in amino acids: CASSVGPGQVNEKLFF. The CDR3 coding sequence is TGTGCCAGCAGCGTAGGGCCGGGACAGGTTAATGAAAAACTGTTTTTT.

The V and J genes are TRBV5-1 and TRBJ1-2, with TRBD1 matching over 9 bases. Germline V gene sequence: CDR1 SGHRS, CDR2 YFSETQ. The CDR3 length is 16 residues. Trimming removed 0 bases from V and 5 bases from J; junction bases left unmatched: 8. The CDR3 DNA follows: TGCGCCAGCAGCTTGGCTTCCGGGGACAGGGTGTATGGCTACACCTTC. Encoded protein: CASSLASGDRVYGYTF.

The sample holds a few counts of this clone. The V gene is TRBV6-4, the J gene TRBJ2-3, with TRBD2 matching over 10 bases. The ends lost 2 bases at V and 1 base at J; junction bases unmatched: 0. This CDR3 has 15 residues. CDR1 is MRHNA and CDR2 is SNTAGT in the germline V gene. The CDR3 protein is CASSDGTSGTDTQYF. CDR3 DNA: TGTGCCAGCAGTGACGGGACTAGCGGCACAGATACGCAGTATTTT.

The chain is built from TRBV6-5 and TRBJ2-5; TRBD1 agrees at 7 bases. CDR1 MNHEY and CDR2 SVGAGI come from the germline V gene. The CDR3 consists of 14 residues. After removal of 2 bases from V and 1 base from J, the junction contained 1 base not matched to a gene. CDR3 sequence: CASSYQGVQETQYF. For the CDR3, the DNA is TGTGCCAGCAGTTACCAGGGGGTCCAAGAGACCCAGTACTTC.

The V call is TRBV18, the J call TRBJ2-1, with 7 nucleotides matching TRBD2. CDR1 is KGHSH and CDR2 is LQKENI in the germline V gene. This CDR3 is 17 amino acids long. V gave up 0 bases and J gave up 3 bases; unmatched junction bases: 8. CDR3 in amino acids: CASSPPIGAGYYNEQFF. The CDR3 region has the DNA TGTGCCAGCTCACCACCAATTGGAGCGGGATACTACAATGAGCAGTTCTTC.

This clone has only one observation. CDR3 nucleotide sequence: TGTGCCAGCAGTCCAGGACAGTCTGGAAACACCATATATTTT. Translated, it gives CASSPGQSGNTIYF. The rearrangement uses TRBV6-6 and TRBJ1-3; D is possibly TRBD1 (6 bases). Germline CDR1 is MNHNY and CDR2 is SVGAGI (reference sequence). V was cut by 5 bases and J by 1 base, with 9 bases left in between. The CDR3 is 14 residues long.